A selection of T cell receptor beta chains follows, all from one sample in a study of shared clonotypes between healthy human individuals. Measured with immunoSEQ multiplex PCR; TCRdb has only the in-frame clones, and not every one. The sample shows roughly 1,500,000 clones, around 98.5% of them seen only once. Sequencing was performed on naive CD4+ T cells sorted from blood. The receptor source for this set is a man aged 25-45 years in good health. Both conserved end residues are part of each CDR3. A clone size is listed for some rows: how often the clone was seen (once, few, many), or a class if it is expanded.

J: TRBJ2-5; size: NA; V: TRBV11-2; CDR3: CASSLLVGGKATQYF
J: TRBJ2-4; size: NA; V: TRBV5-1; CDR3: CASSLSLTASIAKNIQYF
J: TRBJ2-7; size: NA; V: TRBV30; CDR3: CAWRTGTGDYEQYF
J: TRBJ2-2; size: NA; V: TRBV11-3; CDR3: CASSSTVGGGELFF
J: TRBJ2-7; size: NA; V: TRBV6-5; CDR3: CASSYATGYEQYF
J: TRBJ2-3; size: once; V: TRBV5-4; CDR3: CASSLGGPTDTQYF
J: TRBJ2-7; size: NA; V: TRBV11-2; CDR3: CASSSSPLGRAYSYEQYF
J: TRBJ2-3; size: NA; V: TRBV10-2; CDR3: CASRPSGSFPDTDTQYF
J: TRBJ2-2; size: once; V: TRBV10-3; CDR3: CASKTAAGELFF
J: TRBJ2-1; size: NA; V: TRBV7-9; CDR3: CASSVRELIANEQFF
J: TRBJ2-3; size: NA; V: TRBV12-1; CDR3: CASSFEDRGIISTDTQYF
J: TRBJ2-1; size: once; V: TRBV7-6; CDR3: CASSSMTGTKNNEQFF
J: TRBJ2-3; size: NA; V: TRBV5-1; CDR3: CASRGGGTDTQYF
J: TRBJ2-7; size: NA; V: TRBV7-9; CDR3: CASSLVSGVAYEQYF
J: TRBJ2-3; size: NA; V: TRBV5-1; CDR3: CASSPIGGDTQYF
J: TRBJ2-5; size: NA; V: TRBV5-1; CDR3: CASSLEQGVRETQYF
J: TRBJ2-1; size: NA; V: TRBV5-1; CDR3: CASSLAGADNEQFF
J: TRBJ2-5; size: NA; V: TRBV7-9; CDR3: CASSLAVKETQYF
J: TRBJ2-5; size: NA; V: TRBV25-1; CDR3: CASRPDREETQYF
J: TRBJ2-3; size: NA; V: TRBV5-1; CDR3: CASSLDGASTDTQYF
J: TRBJ2-5; size: NA; V: TRBV5-6; CDR3: CASSLLTSGFIAETQYF
J: TRBJ1-1; size: NA; V: TRBV18; CDR3: CASSSKGPNTEAFF
J: TRBJ2-3; size: NA; V: TRBV27; CDR3: CASSGTSDTQYF
J: TRBJ1-4; size: NA; V: TRBV27; CDR3: CASSLQGNWNEKLFF
J: TRBJ2-7; size: NA; V: TRBV28; CDR3: CASSPRPENYEQYF
J: TRBJ2-7; size: NA; V: TRBV7-6; CDR3: CASSFDRDLSYEQYF
J: TRBJ2-3; size: NA; V: TRBV11-3; CDR3: CASSPGTSGSTDTQYF
J: TRBJ2-1; size: NA; V: TRBV7-8; CDR3: CASSLISGSYNEQFF
J: TRBJ2-1; size: NA; V: TRBV6-6; CDR3: CATGNEQFF
J: TRBJ1-2; size: NA; V: TRBV29-1; CDR3: CSTSTGNYGYTF
J: TRBJ2-7; size: NA; V: TRBV5-1; CDR3: CASSLGVEEGYEQYF
J: TRBJ2-7; size: NA; V: TRBV28; CDR3: CASTLTGAPTEQYF
J: TRBJ2-5; size: NA; V: TRBV5-1; CDR3: CASSSIAVQETQYF
J: TRBJ2-7; size: once; V: TRBV18; CDR3: CASSPSGTLYEQYF
J: TRBJ1-1; size: NA; V: TRBV18; CDR3: CATTTPLAEAFF
J: TRBJ2-5; size: NA; V: TRBV9; CDR3: CASSLGLAGGGEQETQYF
J: TRBJ2-5; size: NA; V: TRBV29-1; CDR3: CSVDHRGGETQYF
J: TRBJ2-4; size: NA; V: TRBV25-1; CDR3: CASSPPLPEENIQYF
J: TRBJ2-5; size: NA; V: TRBV10-3; CDR3: CAISGSPGPLGGTQYF
J: TRBJ1-5; size: NA; V: TRBV19; CDR3: CASNPWRGDGGNQPQHF
J: TRBJ2-5; size: once; V: TRBV11-3; CDR3: CASSSADQGETQYF